This T cell receptor beta chain comes out of a study of blood T cell repertoires in COVID-19 (dated by TCRdb to about 2020). Study-wide context: The collaborator samples originated in the United States, Italy and Spain and spanned the acute and convalescent phases of COVID-19. The material from the prospective study consisted of cDNA or gDNA derived from T cells, B-cell-depleted T cells, or PBMCs. Subjects who had been exposed to COVID-19, were actively infected with it, or had recovered from it provided the deeply sampled blood TCRbeta repertoires that made up the dataset. The repertoires were made available in a free public database intended to serve as a resource for research on the immune response to SARS-CoV-2. The samples were drawn from two sources: the first 160 participants of the ongoing ImmuneRACE study, and 950 to 1,500 subjects contributed by 6 global collaborators. The sample metadata nearly always contained a de-identified subject ID, COVID-19 status, age in years and sex. HLA class I and class II types, where available, came from metadata supplied by the sample provider rather than from assay-based typing.

The paper as a whole reports these results and caveats: The amount of clinical and demographic metadata varied by source and participant and was provided uncurated.

From its cysteine to its phenylalanine, the CDR3 spans 13 amino acids. Only the CDR3 DNA is retained, 39 bases long and in frame from the first base. V and J lose 3 bases and 4 bases, and a span of 10 bases separates them. Taken from the germline V gene, the CDR1 and CDR2 loops are MNHNS and SASEGT. TCRbeta CDR3 regions were amplified from genomic DNA using the immunoSEQ Assay, a bias-controlled multiplex PCR. The study's own analysis went as follows. The number of nucleated cells in each sample was estimated by amplification of reference gene primers within the assay. To quantify the absolute abundance of each unique TCRbeta CDR3 rearrangement, sequence reads were collapsed and filtered. For each sample, productive Simpson clonality was calculated by taking the square root of Simpson's diversity index across productive rearrangements. Not all clones reach the TCRdb copy of this immuneACCESS table, which keeps in-frame sequences only. Checked studies attribute under half of the gap to unresolved V genes and leave the rest unexplained. Clonal size and the V and J genes are those of that table, whereas D and trimming came from the DNA. This sample is represented by under 300,000 clones; approximately 90% of them were singletons. Clones ranked in the top ten supply approximately 2.4% of the sample.

A single count supports this clone. The target of this receptor is not known. No qualities accompany the bases; no much larger clone lies one base away. In the prospective study, participants were about 18 to 100 years old, resided in about two dozen geographic areas of the United States, and were enrolled through a virtual design. In the prospective study, cohorts were assigned on the basis of participant-reported clinical history obtained from a screening survey and a study questionnaire. Each participant in the prospective study had whole blood, serum and a nasopharyngeal or oropharyngeal swab collected by mobile phlebotomists. Over an approximately 2-month period, participants in the prospective study had the option of providing additional blood draws and questionnaires. Before DNA extraction, prospective study blood samples were shipped either frozen or at room temperature.

The sample comprised PBMCs or T cells enriched from blood (not recorded which). The sequence was collected from a middle-aged woman with acute COVID-19. The chain is encoded by TRBV6-1 joined to TRBJ2-7, with TRBD2 perhaps the D gene, on 5 matching bases. At the DNA level, the sequence is TGTGCCAGCAGTGACGCGGGCCAGTACGAGCAGTACTTC. Translated, it gives CASSDAGQYEQYF.